Below are 20 T cell receptor beta chains sequenced from a single sample in a study of response to subunit inactivated influenza vaccine. TCRdb called the RT-PCR reads again in MiXCR, with one record for every CDR3 protein. This sample has a few hundred thousand distinct CDR3 sequences, with 21% found just once. Specimen: PBMCs from blood, collected about 19 months after vaccination. These receptors were obtained from a man aged 45 to 75 who received an inactivated influenza vaccine.

This clonotype was detected many times. Here the CDR3 DNA reads TGCGCCAGCAGCTTGTGGGGGGGTGATCAGCCCCAGCATTTT. Translated, it gives CASSLWGGDQPQHF. The V gene is TRBV5-1, the J gene TRBJ1-5, with D possibly matching TRBD1 (5 bases). V lost 1 base to trimming and J lost 5 bases, with 10 bases between them. The V gene's germline CDR1 is SGHRS and CDR2 YFSETQ. This CDR3 has 14 residues.

This clonotype has a handful of counts. The CDR3, as DNA: TGTGCCAGCAGCTTAGCCGGGAACAGGGGAGGCTACACCTTC. This sequence encodes CASSLAGNRGGYTF. The chain has TRBV5-6 and TRBJ1-2, with TRBD1 identical over 7 bases. CDR1 and CDR2 from the germline V gene are SGHDT and YYEEEE. Germline trimming cut 2 bases from V and 8 bases from J; bases unmatched to any gene: 9. The CDR3 length is 14 residues.

This chain joins TRBV12-3 or TRBV12-4 and TRBJ1-3; D gene ambiguous. CDR3 length: 15 residues. V was pared by 2 bases and J by 7 bases, with 15 bases between. The CDR3 is CASSLQKDGWNTIYF. The DNA for the CDR3 is TGTGCCAGCAGTTTACAGAAGGATGGATGGAACACCATATATTTT.

The chain combines TRBV6-2 or TRBV6-3 with TRBJ2-7, with TRBD2 as a possible D gene (5 bases). The V end lost 8 bases, the J end lost 1 base, and 18 bases lay between the germline ends. The germline V gene has CDR1 MNHEY and CDR2 SVGEGT. This CDR3 has 15 residues. This CDR3 is CASVKMGGQSYEQYF. For the CDR3, the DNA is TGTGCCAGCGTTAAAATGGGCGGGCAGTCCTACGAGCAGTACTTC.

This sequence joins TRBV12-3 or TRBV12-4 and TRBJ2-1, with 10 bases that match TRBD2. Trimming at V came to 6 bases and at J to 7 bases, leaving 9 bases not matched to a gene. CDR3 length: 15 amino acids. CDR3 loop: CASSQAGGPRNEQFF. The CDR3 coding sequence is TGTGCCAGCAGCCAAGCGGGGGGGCCGAGGAATGAGCAGTTCTTC.

This clonotype has only a few counts. This chain links TRBV5-4 with TRBJ1-2; possibly TRBD1 for D (6 bases). Trimming cost V 4 bases and J 4 bases, with 14 bases left between them. CDR3 length: 14 amino acids. Germline assignment: CDR1 SGHNT and CDR2 YYREEE (reference sequence). CDR3 sequence (DNA): TGTGCCAGCAGCGGGGGCCTCAAACCCTATGGCTACACCTTC. Its translation is CASSGGLKPYGYTF.

On this clonotype: A read error may produce the germline difference seen at one junction end. The chain uses TRBV7-9 and TRBJ2-3; D unclear. This CDR3 is 14 amino acids long. Germline-derived CDR1 and CDR2 are SEHNR and FQNEAQ (reference sequence). CDR3 bases: TGTGCCTGCAGCTTAGGTCAGCGCACAGATACGCAGTATTTT. Its translation is CACSLGQRTDTQYF.

Only a few counts were recorded for this clonotype. The chain employs TRBV11-2 and TRBJ1-4; D call uncertain. Germline loops: CDR1 SGHAT, CDR2 FQNNGV. The CDR3 has 17 residues. Trimming took off 5 bases at V and 0 bases at J, with 16 bases between the two ends. The CDR3 spells CASSTSGNLATNEKLFF. The CDR3 DNA follows: TGTGCCAGCAGCACCTCCGGAAACCTTGCAACTAATGAAAAACTGTTTTTT.

The J gene is TRBJ2-5, the V gene TRBV11-2, with D unclear. The CDR3 consists of 13 residues. Germline CDR1 reads SGHAT; CDR2 reads FQNNGV. Trimming pared 5 bases from V and 5 bases from J, leaving 12 bases between. In nucleotides, the CDR3 is TGTGCCAGCAGCACCGGCCTGCTCGAGACCCAGTACTTC. Its protein is CASSTGLLETQYF.

This clonotype was counted only a few times. The rearrangement links TRBV6-1 to TRBJ2-7; D may be TRBD2 (6 bases). The length of the CDR3 is 15 residues. Germline V gives CDR1 MNHNS, CDR2 SASEGT. Trimming removed 5 bases at V and 2 bases at J, with 16 bases between. CDR3: CASSQKAGQTYEQYF. The CDR3 nucleotides are TGTGCCAGCAGTCAAAAGGCGGGGCAGACCTACGAGCAGTACTTC.

This chain uses TRBV11-2 with TRBJ2-3; no definite D call. V lost 2 bases and J 4 bases, leaving 13 bases between the germline ends. This CDR3 is 15 amino acids long. From germline, CDR1 is SGHAT and CDR2 FQNNGV. The CDR3 DNA follows: TGTGCCAGCAGCTTACTCGCGTCCCTCCCAGATACGCAGTATTTT. This gives the protein CASSLLASLPDTQYF.

This clonotype came up a few times. This chain uses TRBV6-2 or TRBV6-3 with TRBJ2-7, with 7 positions matching TRBD1. The CDR3 covers 13 residues. V shed 7 bases, J shed 6 bases, and the junction held 9 bases outside the gene matches. The germline V gene encodes CDR1 MNHEY and CDR2 SVGEGT. CDR3 sequence reads: CASTLTGVTEQYF. DNA for the CDR3: TGTGCCAGCACCCTTACAGGGGTCACCGAGCAGTACTTC.

This clonotype was detected once. The rearrangement joins TRBV5-5 to TRBJ2-7; D not resolved. This CDR3 has 16 amino acids. Germline V gives CDR1 SGHKS, CDR2 YYEKEE (reference sequence). V dropped 0 bases and J dropped 6 bases, with 19 bases sitting between them. The CDR3 nucleotides are TGTGCCAGCAGCTTGGGACCCACTCCCTCCACCCCCGAGCAGTACTTC. Translation gives CASSLGPTPSTPEQYF.

This clonotype was counted only a few times. The V gene is TRBV5-1, the J gene TRBJ2-7; 9 positions agree with TRBD2. The V segment lost 2 bases and the J segment 4 bases; nucleotides outside the gene matches: 10. The CDR3 loop spans 16 amino acids. The germline gives CDR1 SGHRS, CDR2 YFSETQ. DNA for the CDR3: TGCGCCAGCAGCTTCATTCCTGGTAGCGGGAGTTACGAGCAGTACTTC. Translation: CASSFIPGSGSYEQYF.

The chain carries TRBV12-3 or TRBV12-4 and TRBJ2-3; TRBD2 matches at 7 bases. This CDR3 contains 12 residues. The trim removed 8 bases at V and 6 bases at J, leaving 5 bases unmatched. The DNA for the CDR3 is TGTGCCAGCGGCATAGCGGGCGATACGCAGTATTTT. It specifies CASGIAGDTQYF.

This clonotype was detected a few times. This chain links TRBV5-4 with TRBJ1-5, with D maybe TRBD1 (5 bases). The V and J ends lost 0 bases and 5 bases respectively, with 15 bases between them. The germline gives CDR1 SGHNT, CDR2 YYREEE (reference sequence). This CDR3 has 16 residues. Written as DNA, the CDR3 is TGTGCCAGCAGCTTGGGCCCCGGGACCGCCGATCAGCCCCAGCATTTT. Protein product: CASSLGPGTADQPQHF.

This clonotype was picked up a small number of times. The chain has TRBV28 and TRBJ1-2; D uncertain. Between the trimmed V and J ends, which lost 3 bases and 8 bases, there was a span of 10 bases. This CDR3 has 12 residues. The germline CDR1 and CDR2 sequences are MDHEN and SYDVKM. The CDR3, as DNA: TGTGCCAGCAGTTTCCCCATCAAGGGCTACACCTTC. Its protein is CASSFPIKGYTF.

This clonotype has just a few counts. A read error may produce the germline difference seen at one junction end. The J gene is TRBJ1-1, the V gene TRBV5-1; D is unclear. CDR1 is SGHRS and CDR2 is YFSETQ in the germline V gene. The CDR3 sequence is 15 residues long. The DNA of the CDR3 is TGCGCCAGCAGGTTGGTCTTTCAAACCGGCACTGAAGCTTTCTTT. Translation: CASRLVFQTGTEAFF.

Only a few counts were recorded for this clonotype. This chain uses TRBV5-1 with TRBJ2-3; 12 bases map to TRBD2. This CDR3 has 16 amino acids. V lost 3 bases to trimming and J lost 4 bases; unmatched junction nucleotides: 6. Germline V lookup: CDR1 SGHRS, CDR2 YFSETQ. This CDR3 is CASSSSSGGAPDTQYF. The DNA of the CDR3 is TGCGCCAGCAGCTCTTCTAGCGGGGGGGCCCCAGATACGCAGTATTTT.

This chain uses TRBV5-1 with TRBJ1-6; TRBD1 matches at 10 bases. CDR3 length: 16 amino acids. The J segment lost 3 bases and the V segment lost 4 bases, leaving 4 bases of the junction unmatched. From germline, CDR1 is SGHRS and CDR2 YFSETQ. The CDR3 reads CASSRDRGDYNSPLHF. In DNA form, the CDR3 reads TGCGCCAGCAGCCGGGACAGGGGAGACTATAATTCACCCCTCCACTTT.